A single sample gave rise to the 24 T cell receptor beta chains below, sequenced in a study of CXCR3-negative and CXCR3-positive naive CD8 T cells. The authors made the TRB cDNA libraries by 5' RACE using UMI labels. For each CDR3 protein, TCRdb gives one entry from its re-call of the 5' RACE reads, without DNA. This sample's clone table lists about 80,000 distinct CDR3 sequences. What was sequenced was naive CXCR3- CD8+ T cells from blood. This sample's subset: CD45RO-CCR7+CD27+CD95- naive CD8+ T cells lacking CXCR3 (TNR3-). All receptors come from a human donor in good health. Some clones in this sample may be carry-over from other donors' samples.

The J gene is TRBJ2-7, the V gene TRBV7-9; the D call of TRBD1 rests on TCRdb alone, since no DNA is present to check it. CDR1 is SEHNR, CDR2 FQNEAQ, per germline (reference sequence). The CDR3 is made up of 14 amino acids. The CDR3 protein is CASSPLGQSYEQYF.

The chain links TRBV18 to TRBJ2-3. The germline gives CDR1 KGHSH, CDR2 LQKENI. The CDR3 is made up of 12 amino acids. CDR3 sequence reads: CASSPPGDTQYF. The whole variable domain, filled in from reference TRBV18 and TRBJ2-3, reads NAGVMQNPRHLVRRRGQEARLRCSPMKGHSHVYWYRQLPEEGLKFMVYLQKENIIDESGMPKERFSAEFPKEGPSILRIQQVVRGDSAAYFCASSPPGDTQYFGPGTRLTVL.

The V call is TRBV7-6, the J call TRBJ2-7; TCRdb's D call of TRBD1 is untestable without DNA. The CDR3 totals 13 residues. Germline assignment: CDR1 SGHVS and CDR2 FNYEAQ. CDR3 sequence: CASSLEPGNEQYF.

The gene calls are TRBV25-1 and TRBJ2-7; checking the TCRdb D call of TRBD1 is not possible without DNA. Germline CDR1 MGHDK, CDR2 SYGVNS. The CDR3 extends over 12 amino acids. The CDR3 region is CASTGQAYEQYF.

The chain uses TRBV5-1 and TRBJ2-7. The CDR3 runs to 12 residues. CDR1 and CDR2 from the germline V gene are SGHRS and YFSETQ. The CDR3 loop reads CASSQTSVEQYF.

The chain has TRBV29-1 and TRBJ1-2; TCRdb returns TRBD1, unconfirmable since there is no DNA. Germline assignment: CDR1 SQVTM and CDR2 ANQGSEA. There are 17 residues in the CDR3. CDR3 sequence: CSVEDWDRGDVGYGYTF.

CDR3 region: CSVETGGDADTQYF. V usage is TRBV29-1 and J usage is TRBJ2-3; with no DNA, the TCRdb D assignment of TRBD1 cannot be verified. The germline CDR1 and CDR2 sequences are SQVTM and ANQGSEA. The CDR3 has 14 residues.

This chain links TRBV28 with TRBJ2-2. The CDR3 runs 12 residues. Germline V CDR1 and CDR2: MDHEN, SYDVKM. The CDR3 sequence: CASSFYTGELFF.

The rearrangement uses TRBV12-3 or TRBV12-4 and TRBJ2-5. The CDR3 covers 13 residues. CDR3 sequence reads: CASRETVQETQYF.

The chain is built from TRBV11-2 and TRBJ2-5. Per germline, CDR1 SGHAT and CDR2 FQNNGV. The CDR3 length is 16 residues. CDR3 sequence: CASSLGDIVYQETQYF.

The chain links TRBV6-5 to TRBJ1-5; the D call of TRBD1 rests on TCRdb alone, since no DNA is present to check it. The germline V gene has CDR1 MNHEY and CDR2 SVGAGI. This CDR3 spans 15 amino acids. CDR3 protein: CASSSDRYSNQPQHF.

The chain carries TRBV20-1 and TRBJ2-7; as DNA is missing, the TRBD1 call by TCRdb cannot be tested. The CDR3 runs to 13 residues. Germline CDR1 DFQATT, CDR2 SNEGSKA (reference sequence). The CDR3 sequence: CSARDTGRYEQYF.

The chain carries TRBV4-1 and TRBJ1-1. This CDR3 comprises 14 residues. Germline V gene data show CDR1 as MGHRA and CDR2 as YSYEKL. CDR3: CASSQDNRGTEAFF.

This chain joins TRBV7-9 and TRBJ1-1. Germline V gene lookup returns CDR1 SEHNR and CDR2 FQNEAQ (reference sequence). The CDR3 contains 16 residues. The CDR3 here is CASSSIVAGGRWGAFF.

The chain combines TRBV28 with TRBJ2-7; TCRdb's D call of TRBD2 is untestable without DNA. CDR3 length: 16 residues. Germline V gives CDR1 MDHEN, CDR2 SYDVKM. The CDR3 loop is CASSFGGGLASYEQYF.

CDR3 region: CSVEVRLRYTF. The V call is TRBV29-1, the J call TRBJ1-2. Per the germline V gene, CDR1 is SQVTM and CDR2 is ANQGSEA. CDR3 length: 11 residues.

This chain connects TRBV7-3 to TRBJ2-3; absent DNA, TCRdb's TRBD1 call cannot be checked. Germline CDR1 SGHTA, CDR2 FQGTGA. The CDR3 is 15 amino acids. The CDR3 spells CASSLMDISTDTQYF.

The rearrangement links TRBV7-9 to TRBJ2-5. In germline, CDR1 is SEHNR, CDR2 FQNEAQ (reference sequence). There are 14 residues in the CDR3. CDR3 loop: CASSPDQDQETQYF.

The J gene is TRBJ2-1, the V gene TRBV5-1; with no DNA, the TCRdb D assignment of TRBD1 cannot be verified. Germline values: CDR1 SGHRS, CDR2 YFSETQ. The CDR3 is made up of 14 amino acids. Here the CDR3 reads CASSLWTGTDEQFF.

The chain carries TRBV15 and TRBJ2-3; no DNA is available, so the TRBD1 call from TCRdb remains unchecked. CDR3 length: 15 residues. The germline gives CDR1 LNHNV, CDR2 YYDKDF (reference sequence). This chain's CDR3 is CATSARTGITDTQYF.

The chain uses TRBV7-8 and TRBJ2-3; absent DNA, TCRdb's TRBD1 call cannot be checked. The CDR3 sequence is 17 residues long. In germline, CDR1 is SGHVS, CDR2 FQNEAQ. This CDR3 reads CASSLETGTGRTDTQYF.

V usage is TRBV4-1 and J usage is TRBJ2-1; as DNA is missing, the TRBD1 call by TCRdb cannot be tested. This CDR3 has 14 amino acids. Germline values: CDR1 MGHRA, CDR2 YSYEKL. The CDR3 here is CASRGGRAYNEQFF.

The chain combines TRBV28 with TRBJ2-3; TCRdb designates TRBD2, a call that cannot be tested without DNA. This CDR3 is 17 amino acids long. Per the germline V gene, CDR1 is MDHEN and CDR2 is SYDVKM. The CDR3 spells CASSSRTRAVFGDTQYF.

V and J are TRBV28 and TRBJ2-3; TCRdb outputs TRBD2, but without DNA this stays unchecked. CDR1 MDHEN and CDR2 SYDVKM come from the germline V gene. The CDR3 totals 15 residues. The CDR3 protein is CASTLLAGGGDTQYF. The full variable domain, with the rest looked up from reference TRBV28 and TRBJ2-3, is DVKVTQSSRYLVKRTGEKVFLECVQDMDHENMFWYRQDPGLGLRLIYFSYDVKMKEKGDIPEGYSVSREKKERFSLILESASTNQTSMYLCASTLLAGGGDTQYFGPGTRLTVL.